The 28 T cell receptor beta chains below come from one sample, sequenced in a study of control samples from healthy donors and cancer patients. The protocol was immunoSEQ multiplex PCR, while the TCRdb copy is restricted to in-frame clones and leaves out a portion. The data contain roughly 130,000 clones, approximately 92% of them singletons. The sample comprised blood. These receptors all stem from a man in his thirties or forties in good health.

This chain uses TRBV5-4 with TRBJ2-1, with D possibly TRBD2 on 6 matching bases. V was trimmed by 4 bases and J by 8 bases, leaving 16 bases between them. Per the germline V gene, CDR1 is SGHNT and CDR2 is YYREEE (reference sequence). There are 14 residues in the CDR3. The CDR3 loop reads CASSTRLEGDEQFF. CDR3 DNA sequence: TGTGCCAGCAGCACCCGACTAGAAGGAGATGAGCAGTTCTTC.

The CDR3 is CASSPAGTSGKGGVKRYEQYF. The CDR3 DNA reads as TGTGCCAGCAGTCCGGCCGGGACTAGCGGGAAAGGTGGAGTCAAGAGGTACGAGCAGTACTTC. The gene calls are TRBV28 and TRBJ2-7; 13 positions agree with TRBD2. CDR1 is MDHEN, CDR2 SYDVKM, per germline. This CDR3 is 21 amino acids long. Trimming at V came to 5 bases and at J to 4 bases, leaving 23 bases not matched to a gene.

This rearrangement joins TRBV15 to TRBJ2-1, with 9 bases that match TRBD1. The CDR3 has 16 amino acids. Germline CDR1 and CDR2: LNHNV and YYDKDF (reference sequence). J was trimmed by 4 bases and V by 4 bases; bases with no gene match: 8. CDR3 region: CATSIHPGQGYNEQFF. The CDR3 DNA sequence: TGTGCCACCAGCATCCATCCGGGACAGGGTTACAATGAGCAGTTCTTC.

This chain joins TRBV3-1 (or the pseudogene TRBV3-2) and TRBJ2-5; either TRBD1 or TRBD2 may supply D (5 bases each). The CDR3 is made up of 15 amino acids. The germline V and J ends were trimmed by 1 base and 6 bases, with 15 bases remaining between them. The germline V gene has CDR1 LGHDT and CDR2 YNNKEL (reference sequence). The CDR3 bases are TGTGCCAGCAGCCAAGTTGGGCAGGGAGTCCAGACCCAGTACTTC. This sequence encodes CASSQVGQGVQTQYF.

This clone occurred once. The CDR3 nucleotides are TGTGCCAGCAGGGGGACAGGAGGGATCGGGGAGCTGTTTTTT. Translation gives CASRGTGGIGELFF. This chain uses TRBV2 with TRBJ2-2; 8 bases match TRBD1. V lost 6 bases and J lost 7; bases outside the gene matches: 7. The germline V gene has CDR1 SNHLY and CDR2 FYNNEI. CDR3 size: 14 residues.

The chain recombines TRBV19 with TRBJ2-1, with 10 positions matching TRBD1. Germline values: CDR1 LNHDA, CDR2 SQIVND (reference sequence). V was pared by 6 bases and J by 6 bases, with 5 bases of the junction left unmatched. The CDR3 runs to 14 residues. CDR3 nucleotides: TGTGCCAGTAGCCCGGACAGGGGGATCAATGAGCAGTTCTTC. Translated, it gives CASSPDRGINEQFF.

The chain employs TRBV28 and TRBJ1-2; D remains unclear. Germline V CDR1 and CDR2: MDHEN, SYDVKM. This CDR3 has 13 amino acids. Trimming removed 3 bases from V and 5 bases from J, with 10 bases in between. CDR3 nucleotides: TGTGCCAGCAGTTTCGTGAAAGCATATGGCTACACCTTC. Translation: CASSFVKAYGYTF.

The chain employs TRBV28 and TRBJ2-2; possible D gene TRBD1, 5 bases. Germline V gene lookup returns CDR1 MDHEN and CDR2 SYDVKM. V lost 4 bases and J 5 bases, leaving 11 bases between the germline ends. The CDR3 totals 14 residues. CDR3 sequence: CASSYDRTTGELFF. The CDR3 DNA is TGTGCCAGCAGTTATGACAGAACTACCGGGGAGCTGTTTTTT. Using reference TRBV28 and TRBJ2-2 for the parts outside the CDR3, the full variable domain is DVKVTQSSRYLVKRTGEKVFLECVQDMDHENMFWYRQDPGLGLRLIYFSYDVKMKEKGDIPEGYSVSREKKERFSLILESASTNQTSMYLCASSYDRTTGELFFGEGSRLTVL.

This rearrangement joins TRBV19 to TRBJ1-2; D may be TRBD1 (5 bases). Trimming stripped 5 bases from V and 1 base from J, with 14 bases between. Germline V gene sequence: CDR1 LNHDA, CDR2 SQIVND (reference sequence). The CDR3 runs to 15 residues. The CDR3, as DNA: TGTGCCAGTAGTTTGGCAGGGACCAATAACTATGGCTACACCTTC. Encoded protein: CASSLAGTNNYGYTF. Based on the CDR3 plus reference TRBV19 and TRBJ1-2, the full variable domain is DGGITQSPKYLFRKEGQNVTLSCEQNLNHDAMYWYRQDPGQGLRLIYYSQIVNDFQKGDIAEGYSVSREKKESFPLTVTSAQKNPTAFYLCASSLAGTNNYGYTFGSGTRLTVV.

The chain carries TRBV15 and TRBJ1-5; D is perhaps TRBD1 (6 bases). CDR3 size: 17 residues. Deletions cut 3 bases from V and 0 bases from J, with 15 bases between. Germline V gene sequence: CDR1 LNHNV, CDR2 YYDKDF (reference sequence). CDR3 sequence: CATSSGRTELSNQPQHF. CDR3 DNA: TGTGCCACCAGCAGCGGCCGGACAGAGCTTAGCAATCAGCCCCAGCATTTT. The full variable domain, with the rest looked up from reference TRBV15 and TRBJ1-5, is DAMVIQNPRYQVTQFGKPVTLSCSQTLNHNVMYWYQQKSSQAPKLLFHYYDKDFNNEADTPDNFQSRRPNTSFCFLDIRSPGLGDTAMYLCATSSGRTELSNQPQHFGDGTRLSIL.

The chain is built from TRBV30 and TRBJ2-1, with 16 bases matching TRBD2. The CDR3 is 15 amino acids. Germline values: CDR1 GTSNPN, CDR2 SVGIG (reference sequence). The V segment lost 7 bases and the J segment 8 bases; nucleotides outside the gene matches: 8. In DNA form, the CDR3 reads TGTGCCTCCATCCCCGGGACTAGCGGGAGGGATGAGCAGTTCTTC. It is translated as CASIPGTSGRDEQFF.

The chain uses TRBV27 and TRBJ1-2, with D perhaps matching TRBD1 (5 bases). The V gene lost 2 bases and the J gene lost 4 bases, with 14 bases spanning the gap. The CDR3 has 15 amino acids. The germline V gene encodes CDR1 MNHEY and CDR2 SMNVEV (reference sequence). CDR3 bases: TGTGCCAGCAGTTTAAGTGACGGGGGTGTCTATGGCTACACCTTC. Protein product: CASSLSDGGVYGYTF.

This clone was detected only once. The CDR3 region is CASSIFLGTRGYTF. Written as DNA, the CDR3 is TGTGCCAGTAGTATTTTCTTGGGGACGCGTGGCTACACCTTC. This chain uses TRBV19 with TRBJ1-2; a weak D match, TRBD1 (5 bases). Between the trimmed V and J ends, which lost 3 bases and 7 bases, there was a span of 15 bases. Germline V gene lookup returns CDR1 LNHDA and CDR2 SQIVND (reference sequence). The CDR3 runs 14 residues. The whole variable domain, filled in from reference TRBV19 and TRBJ1-2, reads DGGITQSPKYLFRKEGQNVTLSCEQNLNHDAMYWYRQDPGQGLRLIYYSQIVNDFQKGDIAEGYSVSREKKESFPLTVTSAQKNPTAFYLCASSIFLGTRGYTFGSGTRLTVV.

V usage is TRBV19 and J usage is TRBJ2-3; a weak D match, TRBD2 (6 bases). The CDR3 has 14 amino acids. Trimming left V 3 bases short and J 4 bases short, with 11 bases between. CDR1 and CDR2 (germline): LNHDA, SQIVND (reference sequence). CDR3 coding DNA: TGTGCCAGTAGTATTGGGACTCTAGCAGATACGCAGTATTTT. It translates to CASSIGTLADTQYF.

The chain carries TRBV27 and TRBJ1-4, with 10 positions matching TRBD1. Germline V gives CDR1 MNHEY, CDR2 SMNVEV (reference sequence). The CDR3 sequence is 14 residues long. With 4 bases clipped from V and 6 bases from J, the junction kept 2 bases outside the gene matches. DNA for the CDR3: TGTGCCAGCAGTTCGGGACAGGGGTATGAAAAACTGTTTTTT. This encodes CASSSGQGYEKLFF.

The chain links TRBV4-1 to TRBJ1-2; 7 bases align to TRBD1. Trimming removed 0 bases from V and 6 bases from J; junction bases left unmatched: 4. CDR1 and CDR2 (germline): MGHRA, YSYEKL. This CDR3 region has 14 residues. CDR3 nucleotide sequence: TGCGCCAGCAGCCAAGATCTGGGGACAGATGGCTACACCTTC. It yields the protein CASSQDLGTDGYTF.

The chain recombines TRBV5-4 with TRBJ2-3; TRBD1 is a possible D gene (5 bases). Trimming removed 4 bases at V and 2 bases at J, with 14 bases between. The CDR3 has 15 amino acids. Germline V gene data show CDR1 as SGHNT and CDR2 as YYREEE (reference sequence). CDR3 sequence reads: CASSKGLGHTDTQYF. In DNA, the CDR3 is TGTGCCAGCAGCAAGGGGCTCGGGCACACAGATACGCAGTATTTT.

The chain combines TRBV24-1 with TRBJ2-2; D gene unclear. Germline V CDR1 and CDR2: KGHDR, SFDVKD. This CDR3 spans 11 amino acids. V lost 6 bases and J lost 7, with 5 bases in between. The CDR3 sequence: CATSNNGELFF. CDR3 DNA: TGTGCCACCAGTAATAACGGGGAGCTGTTTTTT.

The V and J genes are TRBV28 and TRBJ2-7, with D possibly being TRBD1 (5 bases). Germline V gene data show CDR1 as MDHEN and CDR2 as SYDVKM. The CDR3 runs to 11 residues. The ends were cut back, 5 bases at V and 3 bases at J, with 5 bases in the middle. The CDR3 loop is CASSQGYEQYF. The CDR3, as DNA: TGTGCCAGCAGTCAGGGCTACGAGCAGTACTTC.

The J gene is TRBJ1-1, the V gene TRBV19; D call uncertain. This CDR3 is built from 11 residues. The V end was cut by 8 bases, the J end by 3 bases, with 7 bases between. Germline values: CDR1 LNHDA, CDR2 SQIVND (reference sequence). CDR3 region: CASGFYTEAFF. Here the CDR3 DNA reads TGTGCCAGTGGGTTCTACACTGAAGCTTTCTTT.

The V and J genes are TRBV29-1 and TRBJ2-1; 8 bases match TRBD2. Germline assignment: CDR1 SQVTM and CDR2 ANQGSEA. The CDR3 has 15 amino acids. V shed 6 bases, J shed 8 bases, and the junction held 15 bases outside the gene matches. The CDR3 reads CSVLGDLAGSDEQFF. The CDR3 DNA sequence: TGCAGCGTCCTCGGGGATTTAGCGGGATCAGATGAGCAGTTCTTC.

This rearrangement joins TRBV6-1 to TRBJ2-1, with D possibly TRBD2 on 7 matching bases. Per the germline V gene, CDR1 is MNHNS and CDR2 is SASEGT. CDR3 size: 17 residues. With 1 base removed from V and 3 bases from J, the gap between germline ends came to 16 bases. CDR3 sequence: CASSEGGGRAFYNEQFF. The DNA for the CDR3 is TGTGCCAGCAGTGAAGGAGGGGGGAGGGCCTTCTACAATGAGCAGTTCTTC.

CDR3 region: CASSSILRQGAGNTIYF. The CDR3 nucleotides read TGTGCCAGCAGCTCCATCCTAAGACAGGGGGCTGGAAACACCATATATTTT. The gene calls are TRBV11-3 and TRBJ1-3; 9 nucleotides align to TRBD1. The CDR3 is made up of 17 amino acids. Germline trimming cut 4 bases from V and 2 bases from J; bases unmatched to any gene: 9. Germline V lookup: CDR1 SGHNT, CDR2 YENEEA. Supplemented by reference TRBV11-3 and TRBJ1-3, the full variable domain reads EAGVVQSPRYKIIEKKQPVAFWCNPISGHNTLYWYLQNLGQGPELLIRYENEEAVDDSQLPKDRFSAERLKGVDSTLKIQPAELGDSAVYLCASSSILRQGAGNTIYFGEGSWLTVV.

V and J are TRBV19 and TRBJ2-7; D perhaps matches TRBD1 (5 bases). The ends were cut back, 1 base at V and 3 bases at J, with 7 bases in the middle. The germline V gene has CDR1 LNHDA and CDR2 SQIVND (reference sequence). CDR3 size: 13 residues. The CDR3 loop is CASSIVGDYEQYF. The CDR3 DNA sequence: TGTGCCAGTAGTATAGTAGGGGACTACGAGCAGTACTTC.

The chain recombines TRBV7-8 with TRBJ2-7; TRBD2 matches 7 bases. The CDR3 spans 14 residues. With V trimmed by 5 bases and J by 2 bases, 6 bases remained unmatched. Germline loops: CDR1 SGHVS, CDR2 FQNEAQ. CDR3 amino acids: CASSTREGAYEQYF. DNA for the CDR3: TGTGCCAGCAGCACGAGGGAGGGAGCCTACGAGCAGTACTTC.

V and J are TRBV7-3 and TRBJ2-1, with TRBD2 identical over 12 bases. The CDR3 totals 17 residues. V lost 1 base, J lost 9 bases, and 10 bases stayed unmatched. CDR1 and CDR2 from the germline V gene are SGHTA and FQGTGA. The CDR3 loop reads CASSLRRLAGERGEQFF. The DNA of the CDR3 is TGTGCCAGCAGCTTAAGACGACTAGCGGGAGAGCGGGGTGAGCAGTTCTTC.

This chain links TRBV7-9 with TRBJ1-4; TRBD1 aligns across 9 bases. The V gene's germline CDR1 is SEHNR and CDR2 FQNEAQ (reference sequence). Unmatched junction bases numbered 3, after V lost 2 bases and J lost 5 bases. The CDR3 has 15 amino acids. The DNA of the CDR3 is TGTGCCAGCAGCTTAACCGGGACAGGGAATGAAAAACTGTTTTTT. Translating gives CASSLTGTGNEKLFF.

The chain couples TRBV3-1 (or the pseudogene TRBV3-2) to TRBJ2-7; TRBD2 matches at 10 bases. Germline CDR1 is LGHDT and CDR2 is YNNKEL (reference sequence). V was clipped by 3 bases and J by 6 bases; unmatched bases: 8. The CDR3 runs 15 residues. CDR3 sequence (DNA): TGTGCCAGCAGCCATGTTCTAGCGGGAGTCCCCGAGCAGTACTTC. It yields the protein CASSHVLAGVPEQYF.